This is a list of T cell receptor beta chains from one sample in a study of T cell responses to AZD1222 COVID-19 vaccine. Produced via immunoSEQ multiplex PCR; TCRdb's table is partial and in-frame only. The table includes some 120,000 clones, approximately 83% detected once. Sequenced material: peripheral blood, taken on day 0 of AZD1222 vaccination. Receptor source: an adult in good health. The CDR3 runs from the conserved cysteine through the conserved F or W. A D gene is named only where the DNA matches it firmly. Size tells how often a clone was seen (once, few, many) or the class of an expanded clone, and some rows leave it out.

d_call	v_call	cdr3_length	clone_size	j_call	cdr3_nt	cdr3_aa
NA	TRBV7-3	14	NA	TRBJ2-7	TGTGCCAGCAGCCCAGGGGGGACTCCCTACGAGCAGTACTTC	CASSPGGTPYEQYF
NA	TRBV30	15	NA	TRBJ1-2	TGTGCCTGGAGTTCCACCTTTCTGACGAGCTATGGCTACACCTTC	CAWSSTFLTSYGYTF
NA	TRBV5-1	15	NA	TRBJ2-1	TGCGCCAGCAGTTTCAACGTTGGGGGACGGGATGAGCAGTTCTTC	CASSFNVGGRDEQFF
TRBD1	TRBV7-2	15	NA	TRBJ2-7	TGTGCCAGCAGCTTAGAGACAGGGATTTCCTACGAGCAGTACTTC	CASSLETGISYEQYF
TRBD2	TRBV28	14	NA	TRBJ2-7	TGTGCCAGCACCCTAGGGACTAGGGGTCGCGAGCAGTACTTC	CASTLGTRGREQYF
NA	TRBV4-1	16	NA	TRBJ2-5	TGCGCCAGCAGCCAAGAAGGGGGAGGCCGGCAAGAGACCCAGTACTTC	CASSQEGGGRQETQYF
NA	TRBV19	12	few	TRBJ2-2	TGTGCCAGTAGTCTCCGTACCGGGGAGCTGTTTTTT	CASSLRTGELFF
NA	TRBV28	15	once	TRBJ1-2	TGTGCCAGCAGTTTAGCCCGGGTGGATAACTATGGCTACACCTTC	CASSLARVDNYGYTF
NA	TRBV4-3	15	NA	TRBJ1-1	TGCGCCAGCAGCCAAGAAAGCTCAAACCTCACTGAAGCTTTCTTT	CASSQESSNLTEAFF
NA	TRBV7-3	15	NA	TRBJ1-2	TGTGCCAGCAGCTTAAAGAGCGGGCTTAACTATGGCTACACCTTC	CASSLKSGLNYGYTF
TRBD1	TRBV7-9	17	NA	TRBJ2-7	TGTGCCAGCAGCACTCAAGGAAGGGGACAGAGCTCCTACGAGCAGTACTTC	CASSTQGRGQSSYEQYF
NA	TRBV7-3	13	once	TRBJ2-2	TGTGCCAGCAGCCCCGGATCTGTAGGGGAGCTGTTTTTT	CASSPGSVGELFF